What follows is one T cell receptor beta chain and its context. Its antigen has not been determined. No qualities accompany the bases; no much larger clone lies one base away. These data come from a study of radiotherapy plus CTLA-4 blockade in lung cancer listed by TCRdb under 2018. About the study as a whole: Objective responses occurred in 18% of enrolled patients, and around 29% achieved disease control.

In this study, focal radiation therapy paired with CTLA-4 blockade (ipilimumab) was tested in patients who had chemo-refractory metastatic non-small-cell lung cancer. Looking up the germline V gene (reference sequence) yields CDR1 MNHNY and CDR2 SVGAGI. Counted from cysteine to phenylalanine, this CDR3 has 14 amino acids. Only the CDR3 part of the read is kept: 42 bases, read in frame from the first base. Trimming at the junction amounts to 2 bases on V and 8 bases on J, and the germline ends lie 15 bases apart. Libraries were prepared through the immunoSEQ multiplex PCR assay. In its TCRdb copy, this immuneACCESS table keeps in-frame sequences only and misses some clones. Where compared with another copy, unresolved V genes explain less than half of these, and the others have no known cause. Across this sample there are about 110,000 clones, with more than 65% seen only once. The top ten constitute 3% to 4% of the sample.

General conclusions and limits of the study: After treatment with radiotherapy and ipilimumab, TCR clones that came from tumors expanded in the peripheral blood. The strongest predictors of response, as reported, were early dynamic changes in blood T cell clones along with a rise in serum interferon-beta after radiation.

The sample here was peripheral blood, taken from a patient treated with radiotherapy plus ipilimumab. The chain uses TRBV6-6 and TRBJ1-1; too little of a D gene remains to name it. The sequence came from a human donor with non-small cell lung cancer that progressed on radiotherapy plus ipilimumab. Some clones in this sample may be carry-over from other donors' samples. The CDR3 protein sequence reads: CASSYLAGSSEAFF. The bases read TGTGCCAGCAGTTACCTGGCGGGGTCTTCCGAAGCTTTCTTT.